This T cell receptor beta chain came from a study of technical replicates of blood from a few donors. Here immunoSEQ multiplex PCR was the method, and the copy in TCRdb shows in-frame clones only, minus some. The sample holds 50,000 to 80,000 clones, 70% to 90% seen once. The germline V and J ends were trimmed by 0 bases and 8 bases, with 11 bases remaining between them. Germline CDR1 LGHNA, CDR2 YSLEER. This CDR3 spans 14 amino acids. The rearrangement joins TRBV4-3 to TRBJ1-5; D is ambiguous. Sample: PBMCs. This TCR was recovered from a human donor in good health. Some clones in this sample may be carry-over from other donors' samples. The CDR3 coding sequence is TGCGCCAGCAGCCAAGAACCCGGCGGAGAGCCCCAGCATTTT. Its translation: CASSQEPGGEPQHF.